This TCR beta chain was identified in a study of cytomegalovirus exposure and HLA in healthy donors (dated by TCRdb to 2017 to 2019). About the study as a whole: An earlier analysis of approximately 550 of the donors reported about 250 Gb of sequence data and some 100 million unique TCR beta sequences from 150 million to 200 million T cells. Every discovery cohort repertoire had been produced on one sequencing platform. Genome-wide SNP genotypes for about 55% of the roughly 670 donors were used in a later genetic analysis, which treated that subset as a discovery cohort. To predict cytomegalovirus infection status, the study combined high-throughput TCR immunosequencing, statistical association of individual TCRs with disease status, and machine learning. Using immunosequencing, the study profiled T cell repertoires from 500 to 800 subjects and related those repertoires to cytomegalovirus serostatus. The number of donors typed differed by locus, with 629-630 for A, B, C, DRB1 and DQB1, 522 for DQA1, 606 for DPA1, and about 450 for DPB1. The study was designed to test whether signatures of past pathogen exposure could be identified by cataloging public T cell receptors. A later analysis re-examined previously published TCR beta repertoires from 600 to 700 donors and added high-resolution HLA genotyping to investigate patterns of TCR occurrence. Besides the first cohort of under 700 subjects, a separate validation cohort made up of 120 or so different subjects was used. Donor age, sex, ethnicity and CMV serostatus were compiled together with the repertoire data. Because of strong linkage in the cohort, roughly five DR-DQ haplotypes were treated as single units for association and clustering. Of the approximately 400 genotyped donors, 70% to 90% were placed in the genetic ancestry cluster associated with self-reported Caucasian donors. Among roughly 400 genotyped donors of the cohort, an average of about 220,000 unique TCR beta nucleotide sequences was sequenced per donor, of which approximately 19% were non-productive. In an earlier analysis of a few hundred of the donors, high-throughput TCR beta sequencing was used to judge whether each TCR beta V gene segment behaved as functional or pseudogenic. Class I and class II HLA loci were covered by the typing at four-digit resolution. An early release covering 500 to 750 HLA-typed donors comprised approximately 300 gigabases of sequencing data and roughly 86 million unique TCR sequences. Rather than using new phenotypic data, the later analysis identified candidate immune exposures from TCR beta sequences and from how often those sequences occurred across donors.

Overall results and qualifications from the work: Some IMGT-functional V segments, including TRBV6-2 and TRBV6-3, could not be told apart with the 87-base-pair reads, so those segments were excluded. CMV serostatus was the only immune exposure information available for the cohort. A total of 150 to 200 TCR beta chains were listed by the study as associated with cytomegalovirus. According to a later analysis, parvovirus B19, influenza, CMV and Epstein-Barr virus appeared linked to several top co-occurrence clusters. In a later analysis, HLA-associated TCR beta chains were found to be more clonally expanded and to have lower generation probabilities than equally common non-associated chains. A later analysis found that most CMV-associated TCR beta chains appeared HLA-restricted, with HLA associations seemingly driven largely by CMV exposure. Only TCR beta chains were sequenced in this cohort, and the absence of alpha or paired-chain data limited detectable features. Linkage disequilibrium might explain the correlated functional status among segregating V segments, but an unknown experimental factor could not be ruled out. Presence/absence analyses assumed roughly uniform sequencing depth across donors, an assumption that may not hold. Most TCR sequences were seen in very few donors, while some public TCRs were found in many individuals. An association between a missense DCLRE1C variant and V-gene and J-gene trimming of TCR beta chains was found in a later genetic analysis and replicated in an independent cohort. In a later analysis, TCR association rates were found to vary across HLA loci, with the most associated TCRs seen for DRB1 alleles and the fewest for HLA-C alleles. In a later genetic analysis, fewer N-insertions in productive TCRs were reported among donors in an Asian-associated ancestry cluster than the roughly 640-donor mean. A further reported finding was that TCR beta sequences accurately predicted the HLA-A and HLA-B alleles for most subjects in the first cohort. The classifier was reported to diagnose cytomegalovirus status with high specificity and sensitivity in both the original cohort and the validation cohort. A cluster of highly shared sequence variants was judged likely to represent a technical artifact of the sequencing pipeline. In an earlier analysis of under 600 of the donors, most TCR beta V segments were observed in productive rearrangements about 87% or about 30% of the time, broadly matching IMGT annotations. The earlier analysis of almost 600 of the donors excluded seventeen rarely observed V segments, including chromosome 9 orphons, because counts were too low. At a false discovery rate of 0.05, a later analysis linked 16,000 or so TCR beta sequences to specific HLA alleles. The authors suggested that the approach could potentially be generalized to other disease states and immunological phenotypes. A few of the identified cytomegalovirus-associated TCR beta chains were confirmed in vitro to be specific for cytomegalovirus antigens. Because HLA typing was unavailable for some donors at each locus, only the typed subset was used in association tests. Assigning TCR associations to individual alleles was difficult when HLA alleles, especially DR and DQ, strongly co-occurred.

The cohort comprised fewer than 700 healthy bone marrow donors. At the time of sampling, all cohort members were nominally healthy, though unrecorded immune exposures were likely present. The donor was CMV seropositive and was included in the group of 250 to 300 seropositive cohort members. A peripheral blood sample was provided by each donor, and peripheral blood mononuclear cells were used for TCR beta sequencing. The Qiagen DNeasy Blood Extraction Kit was used to extract genomic DNA from the blood cell samples. In the case of this clone: It lacks a known antigen. The input lacks base qualities; no much larger clone sits a single base away.

Germline trimming: 4 bases from V, 2 bases from J; junction bases outside gene matches: 6. CDR3 length: 14 amino acids, cysteine to phenylalanine. Only the CDR3 part of the read is kept: 42 bases, read in frame from the first base. The germline V gene yields SGHRS for CDR1 and YFSETQ for CDR2. The method behind the library was the immunoSEQ multiplex PCR assay. A mixture of 60 forward primers for TCR Vbeta segments and 13 reverse primers for TCR Jbeta segments was used in the multiplex PCR. A multiplex PCR assay on genomic DNA amplified the CDR3 region of rearranged TCR beta genes. Amplified TCR beta libraries were sequenced as 87-base-pair reads on the Illumina HiSeq System. On the authors' methods: In a later analysis, tens of millions of unique TCR beta chains were counted across the 650 to 700 repertoires, and approximately 11 million of these chains were shared by at least two donors. Raw reads were error-corrected and collapsed into unique sequences with a nearest-neighbor algorithm that merged closely related sequences to remove PCR and sequencing errors. V, D and J gene segments were assigned by aligning CDR3 sequences to IMGT reference sequences. Each retained sequence needed at least a six-nucleotide match to both a V gene segment and a J gene segment. Rearrangements were called productive when the CDR3 lacked stop codons and stayed in frame with V and J; all others were non-productive. CDR3 was defined according to IMGT convention as the region running from the second conserved V-encoded cysteine to the conserved J-encoded phenylalanine. The earlier analysis of about 620 of the donors excluded sequences that lacked an unambiguous match to a single V gene segment. In an earlier analysis of a few hundred of the donors, a V segment was called functional when productive rearrangements were above 56.7%, and segregating when the standard deviation between donors exceeded 5%. A statistical classification framework was built for diagnosing cytomegalovirus status from the catalog of TCR beta chain sequences. V and J gene assignment, in a later analysis, came from comparing TCR nucleotide sequences with IMGT/GENE-DB human TR gene sequences. Using the TCRdist pipeline, a later analysis assigned CDR3 sequences along with most-parsimonious VDJ recombination scenarios. In a later analysis, every TCR beta chain was defined by the combination of its CDR3 amino acid sequence and its V-gene family, and reads without a unique V-gene family were dropped. A later analysis removed over 500 highly shared, low-generation-probability nucleotide sequences to deal with suspected cross-contamination and a sequencing artifact. In a later analysis, a clonal expansion index for each public chain was calculated from normalized within-repertoire ranks of inferred template counts. Generation probabilities in a later analysis came from a VDJ recombination model fitted to out-of-frame rearrangements, and those results were checked against IGoR. A later analysis scored TCR-TCR, TCR-HLA and TCR-CMV co-occurrence with hypergeometric tests, applying a repertoire-size bias correction to TCR pairs. To estimate false discovery rates, a later analysis permuted the HLA or CMV assignments 20 times. In a later analysis, co-occurring TCRs were grouped with DBSCAN, and TCRdist sequence similarity was added when clustering was performed within HLA-allele-positive subsets. Co-occurrence clustering excluded repertoires with fewer than 30,000 or more than 120,000 public chains, plus five with anomalous nucleotide sharing. Here the immuneACCESS table is served through TCRdb, limited to in-frame sequences with V and J called. Missing clones are a known gap in these copies; in checked studies unresolved V genes cover under half, and the rest lacks a known reason. D and trimming were read from the DNA, whereas the V and J calls and clone size are those reported in that table. This sample holds about 140,000 clones; almost 85% were observed only once. The ten most abundant clones make up roughly 3.1% of the sample.

The origin of this receptor is a man between 18 and 29 years old in good health and CMV-seropositive. The sequence is built from TRBV5-1 and TRBJ2-7; TRBD1 matches 7 bases in the middle. The material sequenced was PBMCs. The nucleotides read TGCGCCAGCAGCAAAGGGACAGAGACCTACGAGCAGTACTTC. Its amino acids are CASSKGTETYEQYF.